This TCR beta chain was captured in a study of T cells after yellow fever vaccination. The CDR3 spans 15 residues. V was cut by 5 bases and J by 5 bases, with 17 bases left in between. Per germline, CDR1 LNHNV and CDR2 YYDKDF (reference sequence). This clonotype appeared many times. TCRdb ran MiXCR on the 5' RACE reads and lists one entry per CDR3 protein. Seen here are about 320,000 distinct CDR3 sequences, approximately 4% observed once, and the top ten hold approximately 19%. The chain recombines TRBV15 with TRBJ2-3, with D perhaps matching TRBD1 or TRBD2 (5 bases each). Sequencing was performed on PBMCs, taken 15 days after the yellow fever booster vaccination. The clonotype was recovered from a man aged 18 to 35 who received the YFV17D yellow fever vaccine. The CDR3, as DNA: TGTGCCACCAGCGGGGACGGGTCTCCGGAAGATACGCAGTATTTT. Amino acids: CATSGDGSPEDTQYF.